Detailed here is one TCR beta chain. Relative to the germline gene, one junction end is altered; a read error may explain this. Healthy individuals of Caucasian origin from Russia, aged roughly 6 to 95, served as donors. Looked up from germline, CDR1 is MGHRA and CDR2 is YSYEKL. The CDR3 totals 16 residues. This sample is drawn from a study of blood T cells in healthy people across ages. PCR was performed a second time for about 7 to 11 cycles using a sample-barcoded 5' primer and a J-beta primer mix. TCRdb passed the 5' RACE reads through MiXCR, listing each CDR3 protein once. Among some 1.5 million distinct CDR3 sequences listed, 40% to 45% were seen once.

The sample taken for sequencing was blood. The clonotype comes from a woman between 18 and 30 years old in good health. V and J are TRBV4-1 and TRBJ2-1; no clear D. CDR3 bases: TGCGCCAGCAACCAAGAAGTCCCGAGCTCCTACAATGAGCAGTTCTTC. This translates into CASNQEVPSSYNEQFF.